Shown below are 19 T cell receptor beta chains from a single sample sequenced in a study of blood T cell repertoires in COVID-19. The table came from immunoSEQ multiplex PCR; TCRdb's copy has only in-frame clones and leaves some out. Among about 170,000 clones listed, about 85% were seen once. The material sequenced was peripheral blood. The source of these receptors is a man in his 60s who had recovered from COVID-19.

The genes are TRBV11-2 and TRBJ2-7; 10 nucleotides agree with TRBD1. Germline-derived CDR1 and CDR2 are SGHAT and FQNNGV. The CDR3 spans 14 residues. The junction had 2 bases not matched to a gene; V was cut back by 4 bases and J by 2 bases. CDR3 residues: CASSSGTGAYEQYF. The CDR3 nucleotides read TGTGCCAGCAGCTCGGGGACAGGGGCCTACGAGCAGTACTTC.

The chain is built from TRBV4-3 and TRBJ1-2, with 10 positions matching TRBD1. The CDR3 is made up of 15 amino acids. Germline V CDR1 and CDR2: LGHNA, YSLEER. Trimming cost V 2 bases and J 8 bases; bases outside gene matches: 8. In nucleotides, the CDR3 is TGCGCCAGCAGCCAACACACCGGGACAGGGGTCGGCTACACCTTC. This sequence encodes CASSQHTGTGVGYTF.

The gene calls are TRBV12-5 and TRBJ1-2; 10 bases line up with TRBD1. The CDR3 length is 15 residues. Germline-derived CDR1 and CDR2 are LGHNT and FRNRAP. V dropped 7 bases and J dropped 4; count of bases not matched to a gene: 9. This CDR3 is CASEAGTGESYGYTF. For the CDR3, the DNA is TGTGCTAGTGAAGCCGGGACAGGGGAGTCCTATGGCTACACCTTC.

The chain recombines TRBV12-3 or TRBV12-4 with TRBJ1-1; tentative D call: TRBD1 (5 bases). This CDR3 contains 13 residues. V was shortened by 0 bases and J by 4 bases, with 6 bases between the two germline ends. Here the CDR3 reads CASSLAGGTEAFF. CDR3 coding DNA: TGTGCCAGCAGTTTAGCGGGGGGCACTGAAGCTTTCTTT.

In its sample, this clone was seen a few times. This chain joins TRBV19 and TRBJ2-7; TRBD1 agrees at 7 bases. Germline CDR1 is LNHDA and CDR2 is SQIVND (reference sequence). The CDR3 loop spans 14 amino acids. Losses at the gene ends were 4 bases for V and 3 bases for J; bases not matched to a gene: 6. The CDR3, as DNA: TGTGCCAGTAGTACGTCCGGACAGGTCTACGAGCAGTACTTC. Residues: CASSTSGQVYEQYF.

CDR3 residues: CSASATLAGVSYEQYF. Written as DNA, the CDR3 is TGCAGTGCTAGTGCTACTCTAGCGGGGGTCTCCTACGAGCAGTACTTC. The chain combines TRBV20-1 with TRBJ2-7; 10 bases map to TRBD2. There are 16 residues in the CDR3. J gave up 0 bases and V 3 bases, and 8 bases lay outside the gene matches. The germline gives CDR1 DFQATT, CDR2 SNEGSKA (reference sequence).

This chain joins TRBV2 and TRBJ2-2, with a weak D call TRBD1 (6 bases). V gave up 6 bases and J gave up 3 bases, with 17 bases separating them. Germline CDR1 is SNHLY and CDR2 is FYNNEI. This CDR3 is built from 16 residues. As DNA, the CDR3 is TGTGCCAGCAGCCGTGGGGGCACGGTATACACCGGGGAGCTGTTTTTT. This sequence encodes CASSRGGTVYTGELFF.

The CDR3 region has the DNA TGCGCCAGCAGCTTGGTAACAGGTCCTCCTAATTCACCCCTCCACTTT. This sequence encodes CASSLVTGPPNSPLHF. This chain connects TRBV5-1 to TRBJ1-6; TRBD1 might be the D (5 bases). This CDR3 has 16 residues. Germline values: CDR1 SGHRS, CDR2 YFSETQ. Trimming took off 0 bases at V and 6 bases at J, with 13 bases between the two ends.

The chain couples TRBV9 to TRBJ2-1; D unclear. Trimming removed 0 bases at V and 4 bases at J, with 5 bases between. CDR3 length: 13 residues. The V gene's germline CDR1 is SGDLS and CDR2 YYNGEE. The CDR3 spells CASSVESYNEQFF. CDR3 DNA sequence: TGTGCCAGCAGCGTAGAGAGTTACAATGAGCAGTTCTTC.

About this clone: The same CDR3 also results from other DNA sequences found in this sample. The V gene is TRBV29-1, the J gene TRBJ1-2, with TRBD1 as a possible D gene (5 bases). The CDR3 sequence is 10 residues long. V lost 3 bases and J 8 bases, leaving 7 bases between the germline ends. The V gene's germline CDR1 is SQVTM and CDR2 ANQGSEA. In DNA, the CDR3 is TGCAGCGTTGAGGGGCTCGGCTACACCTTC. Amino acid sequence: CSVEGLGYTF.

This chain joins TRBV23-1 and TRBJ1-5, with 7 bases matching TRBD1. TRBV23-1 is classed as an ORF, of uncertain function. With V trimmed by 0 bases and J by 6 bases, 17 bases remained unmatched. The CDR3 runs 19 residues. This chain's CDR3 is CASSQSGTAHPRGCQPQHF. CDR3 DNA: TGCGCCAGCAGTCAATCGGGCACAGCGCACCCCAGGGGGTGTCAGCCCCAGCATTTT.

This chain links TRBV10-3 with TRBJ1-2, with 7 positions matching TRBD1. V lost 5 bases, J lost 6 bases, and 6 bases stayed unmatched. Germline lookup yields CDR1 ENHRY and CDR2 SYGVKD. The CDR3 spans 13 residues. In DNA, the CDR3 is TGTGCCATCAGTTATGACGACAGGGATGGCTACACCTTC. This encodes CAISYDDRDGYTF.

The CDR3 sequence is CASSQVPGLHTIYF. CDR3 coding DNA: TGTGCCAGCAGCCAAGTACCGGGGTTACACACCATATATTTT. The rearrangement links TRBV3-1 (or the pseudogene TRBV3-2) to TRBJ1-3; D gene unclear. V was clipped by 1 base and J by 8 bases, with 12 bases between them. This CDR3 is 14 amino acids long. CDR1 is LGHDT and CDR2 is YNNKEL in the germline V gene (reference sequence).

The chain couples TRBV3-1 (or the pseudogene TRBV3-2) to TRBJ1-2, with 8 positions matching TRBD1. The CDR3 has 18 residues. V gave up 4 bases and J gave up 7 bases; unmatched junction bases: 20. Germline assignment: CDR1 LGHDT and CDR2 YNNKEL (reference sequence). The CDR3: CASSRNWQGARKASGYTF. CDR3 coding DNA: TGTGCCAGCAGCCGGAACTGGCAGGGGGCGCGGAAGGCAAGTGGCTACACCTTC.

The chain links TRBV2 to TRBJ2-1, with D possibly being TRBD1 (5 bases). The V and J ends lost 5 bases and 6 bases respectively, with 14 bases between them. This CDR3 is built from 14 residues. Looked up from germline, CDR1 is SNHLY and CDR2 is FYNNEI. For the CDR3, the DNA is TGTGCCAGCAGTCCCCTCTCAGGGATCAATGAGCAGTTCTTC. Translating gives CASSPLSGINEQFF.

The V and J genes are TRBV6-5 and TRBJ2-5; TRBD1 is a possible D gene (6 bases). TRBJ2-7 explains the end of the DNA better; the J call may be wrong. Per germline, CDR1 MNHEY and CDR2 SVGAGI. The length of the CDR3 is 12 residues. The CDR3, as DNA: TGTGCCAGCAGTACGACAGGATACGAGCAGTACTTC. This encodes CASSTTGYEQYF.

The rearrangement joins TRBV6-5 to TRBJ2-7; 7 nucleotides align to TRBD1. The J segment lost 5 bases and the V segment lost 6 bases, leaving 7 bases of the junction unmatched. The CDR3 has 13 amino acids. Germline V gene sequence: CDR1 MNHEY, CDR2 SVGAGI. This chain's CDR3 is CASSWRQGDEQYF. The CDR3 DNA sequence: TGTGCCAGCAGCTGGAGACAGGGAGACGAGCAGTACTTC.

The chain carries TRBV7-2 and TRBJ1-2; 7 bases are a match to TRBD1. The germline gives CDR1 SGHTA, CDR2 FQGNSA. The CDR3 length is 15 residues. V lost 1 base to trimming and J lost 4 bases; unmatched junction nucleotides: 6. DNA for the CDR3: TGTGCCAGCAGCTTAGGGGCTGGGACAGCCTATGGCTACACCTTC. As protein: CASSLGAGTAYGYTF.

V usage is TRBV5-1 and J usage is TRBJ2-3; the match to TRBD1 covers 8 bases. The V segment lost 6 bases and the J segment 5 bases; nucleotides outside the gene matches: 5. CDR3 length equals 13 residues. Germline V gene lookup returns CDR1 SGHRS and CDR2 YFSETQ. The CDR3 sequence is CASNTGGQDTQYF. Written as DNA, the CDR3 is TGCGCCAGCAATACAGGGGGACAAGATACGCAGTATTTT.